This record covers a single T cell receptor (beta chain). Its antigen is unknown. This record comes from a study of T cells after yellow fever vaccination. Study results and limitations: Contaminants from the bulk population, in the form of abundant clonotypes, could be found in FACS-sorted repertoires.

UMIs and a universal primer site were added when TCR cDNA was made by 5'RACE template switching. TCRdb analysed the 5' RACE reads with MiXCR anew, one entry per CDR3 protein. The table lists some 600,000 distinct CDR3 sequences, 12% of them singletons. The receptor was derived from a man aged 25-45 years who received the YFV17D yellow fever vaccine. The specimen was PBMCs, collected on the day of the yellow fever booster vaccination.

This CDR3 reads CASNRGAMNTEAFF. The CDR3 DNA reads TGTGCCAGTAACCGAGGGGCTATGAACACTGAAGCTTTCTTT. J is TRBJ1-1 and V is TRBV19, with D possibly being TRBD1 (5 bases). Trimming pared 7 bases from V and 0 bases from J, leaving 12 bases between. The CDR3 consists of 14 residues. Germline CDR1 is LNHDA and CDR2 is SQIVND (reference sequence).